This T cell receptor (beta chain) emerged from a study of T cell responses to AZD1222 COVID-19 vaccine. This clone was counted a few times. Germline V gene lookup returns CDR1 SGDLS and CDR2 YYNGEE. The CDR3 is 16 amino acids. Trimming shortened V by 4 bases and J by 0 bases, and 14 bases separated the two germline ends. Measured with immunoSEQ multiplex PCR; TCRdb has only the in-frame clones, and not every one. The data show under 80,000 clones, under 90% seen once. V is TRBV9 and J is TRBJ2-1, with a possible D match to TRBD2 (5 bases). Sequenced here: peripheral blood, sampled on day 0 of AZD1222 vaccination. The sequence was collected from an adult in good health. The CDR3 is CASSILARSSYNEQFF. The CDR3 nucleotides are TGTGCCAGCAGCATATTAGCGAGGAGCTCCTACAATGAGCAGTTCTTC. Variable domain in full (rest from reference TRBV9 and TRBJ2-1): DSGVTQTPKHLITATGQRVTLRCSPRSGDLSVYWYQQSLDQGLQFLIQYYNGEERAKGNILERFSAQQFPDLHSELNLSSLELGDSALYFCASSILARSSYNEQFFGPGTRLTVL.